The rows below give T cell receptor beta chains drawn from one sample of a study of T cell responses to AZD1222 COVID-19 vaccine. TCRdb keeps only in-frame clones here, not all; method: immunoSEQ multiplex PCR. The sample contains about 50,000 clones, about 83% of which appear only once. The source material was peripheral blood, sampled on day 0 of AZD1222 vaccination. The receptors were sampled from an adult in good health. CDR3s leave out the opening cysteine and the closing phenylalanine or tryptophan. The order of the fields is clone size, V gene, J gene, D gene, CDR3 protein. A D gene is named only where the DNA matches it firmly. Not every row has a clone size; where given, it reads once, few, many or a size class.

>few|TRBV28|TRBJ1-5|TRBD1
ASLTGAQQQPQH
>NA|TRBV6-5|TRBJ1-3|NA
ASRRGVSGNTIY
>NA|TRBV7-9|TRBJ1-1|NA
ASSTDRALIGTEAF
>NA|TRBV6-6|TRBJ2-7|TRBD2
ASSHRTSGTLEQY
>few|TRBV27|TRBJ2-3|TRBD2
ASSLTGGSTDTQY
>NA|TRBV28|TRBJ2-1|TRBD2
ASSPGGGAEQF
>few|TRBV27|TRBJ1-4|NA
ASSLLGATNEKLF
>once|TRBV15|TRBJ2-6|TRBD2
ATSRRTGRAGANVLT
>NA|TRBV5-6|TRBJ2-4|NA
ASSHTKNIQY
>NA|TRBV3-1/TRBV3-2|TRBJ2-3|TRBD2
ASSAPSLAGWGGDTQY
>NA|TRBV10-3|TRBJ2-6|NA
AISDWTPGPGANVLT
>NA|TRBV6-1|TRBJ1-2|NA
ASSETPGRINYGYT
>NA|TRBV27|TRBJ1-1|TRBD1
ASSLNRGTEAF
>NA|TRBV14|TRBJ2-3|TRBD2
ASSGLAGTDTQY
>NA|TRBV7-2|TRBJ2-3|TRBD1
ASSSPSGGADTQY
>NA|TRBV5-4|TRBJ1-4|TRBD1
ASSQGATNEKLF
>NA|TRBV28|TRBJ1-4|NA
ASSNREKLF
>NA|TRBV29-1|TRBJ2-1|TRBD1
SAYRGLDEQF
>NA|TRBV27|TRBJ2-2|TRBD1
ASSWTPLTGGHGELF
>NA|TRBV2|TRBJ1-3|NA
ASSAAQGINTIY
>NA|TRBV15|TRBJ2-7|TRBD2
ATSRVGPTASGRYEQY
>NA|TRBV6-1|TRBJ2-3|NA
ASSARGQGLGSTDTQY
>NA|TRBV10-1|TRBJ1-3|NA
ASEEERDGSGNTIY
>NA|TRBV28|TRBJ2-3|NA
ASSHAYTQY
>once|TRBV30|TRBJ2-2|NA
AWSQLRYTGELF